This T cell receptor beta chain was recovered during a study of blood T cell repertoires in COVID-19. TCRdb's copy holds only in-frame clones and misses some; the assay was immunoSEQ multiplex PCR. The table includes nearly 250,000 clones, approximately 84% detected once. CDR1 and CDR2 (germline): ENHRY, SYGVKD. This CDR3 spans 13 amino acids. V gave up 2 bases and J gave up 5 bases, with 8 bases separating them. This TCR was sampled from a woman older than 75 with acute or convalescent COVID-19. Sequenced input: peripheral blood. The rearrangement joins TRBV10-3 to TRBJ2-3, with D perhaps matching TRBD1 (5 bases). The CDR3 loop is CAISEGARDTQYF. The DNA of the CDR3 is TGTGCCATCAGTGAGGGGGCCAGAGATACGCAGTATTTT.